This T cell receptor beta chain is from a study of blood T cell repertoires in COVID-19. Study-wide background: The United States, Italy and Spain were the sources of the acute and convalescent COVID-19 samples.

V was pared by 3 bases and J by 2 bases, with 8 bases between. This CDR3 has 14 residues. Germline V lookup: CDR1 KGHSH, CDR2 LQKENI. Study members were between roughly 18 and 100 years old and lived in 24 US regions. Assay: immunoSEQ multiplex PCR; the TCRdb copy retains only in-frame clones and omits some. The sample comprises about 170,000 clones, over 65% of which are singletons, and about 4.6% rests with the top ten. This clone was detected once. This chain links TRBV18 with TRBJ1-5; D gene uncertain. Material for sequencing was PBMCs or T cells enriched from blood (not recorded which). This clonotype was sampled from a woman aged 45-60 years who had recovered from COVID-19. CDR3 nucleotides: TGTGCCAGCTCACCTGGTTTAGGCAATCAGCCCCAGCATTTT. Its translation is CASSPGLGNQPQHF. Drawing the rest from reference TRBV18 and TRBJ1-5, the complete variable domain is NAGVMQNPRHLVRRRGQEARLRCSPMKGHSHVYWYRQLPEEGLKFMVYLQKENIIDESGMPKERFSAEFPKEGPSILRIQQVVRGDSAAYFCASSPGLGNQPQHFGDGTRLSIL.